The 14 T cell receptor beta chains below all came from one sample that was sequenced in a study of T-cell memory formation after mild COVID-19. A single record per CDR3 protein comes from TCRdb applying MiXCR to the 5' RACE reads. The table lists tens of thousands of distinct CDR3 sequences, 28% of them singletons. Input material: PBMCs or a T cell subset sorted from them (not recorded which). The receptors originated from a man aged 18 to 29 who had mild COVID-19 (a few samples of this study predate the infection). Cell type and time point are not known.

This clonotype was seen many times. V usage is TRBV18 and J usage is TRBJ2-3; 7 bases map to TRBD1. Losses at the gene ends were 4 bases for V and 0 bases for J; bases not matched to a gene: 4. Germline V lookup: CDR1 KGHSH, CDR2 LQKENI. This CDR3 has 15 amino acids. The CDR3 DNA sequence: TGTGCCAGCTCACAGAGGGGGCAAAGCACAGATACGCAGTATTTT. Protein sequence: CASSQRGQSTDTQYF.

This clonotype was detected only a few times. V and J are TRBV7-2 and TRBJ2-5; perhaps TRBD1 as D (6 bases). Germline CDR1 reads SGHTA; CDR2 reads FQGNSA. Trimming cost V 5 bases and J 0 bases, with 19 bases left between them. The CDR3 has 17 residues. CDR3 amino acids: CASSPEGVAAYQETQYF. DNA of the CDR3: TGTGCCAGCAGCCCAGAGGGGGTAGCAGCGTACCAAGAGACCCAGTACTTC.

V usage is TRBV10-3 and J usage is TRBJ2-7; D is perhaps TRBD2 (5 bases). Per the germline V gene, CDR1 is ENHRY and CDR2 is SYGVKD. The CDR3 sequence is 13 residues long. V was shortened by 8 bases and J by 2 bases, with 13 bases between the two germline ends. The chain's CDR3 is CAIGGQTAYEQYF. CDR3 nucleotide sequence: TGTGCCATCGGCGGGCAGACGGCCTACGAGCAGTACTTC.

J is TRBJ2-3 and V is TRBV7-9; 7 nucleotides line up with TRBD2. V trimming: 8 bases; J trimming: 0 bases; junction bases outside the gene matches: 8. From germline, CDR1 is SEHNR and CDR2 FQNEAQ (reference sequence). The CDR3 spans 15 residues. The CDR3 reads CASGGDVASTDTQYF. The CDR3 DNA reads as TGTGCCAGCGGGGGGGACGTTGCTAGCACAGATACGCAGTATTTT.

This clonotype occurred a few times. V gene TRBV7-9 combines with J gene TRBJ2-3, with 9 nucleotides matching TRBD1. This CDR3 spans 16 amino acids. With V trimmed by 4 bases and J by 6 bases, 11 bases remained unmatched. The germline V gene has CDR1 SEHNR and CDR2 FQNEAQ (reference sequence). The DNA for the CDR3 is TGTGCCAGCAGCTCCGACAGGGGGACGGCTGAGGATACGCAGTATTTT. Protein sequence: CASSSDRGTAEDTQYF.

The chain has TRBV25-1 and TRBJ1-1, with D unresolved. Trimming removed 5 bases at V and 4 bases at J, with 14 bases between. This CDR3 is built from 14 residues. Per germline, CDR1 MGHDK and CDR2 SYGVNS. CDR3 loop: CASSSRHFATEAFF. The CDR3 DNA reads TGTGCCAGCAGTTCTCGTCACTTCGCCACTGAAGCTTTCTTT.

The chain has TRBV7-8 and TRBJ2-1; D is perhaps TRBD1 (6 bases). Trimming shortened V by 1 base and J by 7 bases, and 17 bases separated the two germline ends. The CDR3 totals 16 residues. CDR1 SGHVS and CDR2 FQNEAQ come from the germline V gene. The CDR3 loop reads CASSLVGRGFKNEQFF. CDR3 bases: TGTGCCAGCAGCTTAGTTGGCAGGGGATTTAAGAATGAGCAGTTCTTC. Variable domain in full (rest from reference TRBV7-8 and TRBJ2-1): GAGVSQSPRYKVAKRGQDVALRCDPISGHVSLFWYQQALGQGPEFLTYFQNEAQLDKSGLPSDRFFAERPEGSVSTLKIQRTQQEDSAVYLCASSLVGRGFKNEQFFGPGTRLTVL.

The CDR3 sequence is CATGGGTNEKLFF. CDR3 bases: TGTGCCACGGGGGGTGGCACTAATGAAAAACTGTTTTTT. V is TRBV6-5 and J is TRBJ1-4; D is perhaps TRBD1 (5 bases). The CDR3 totals 13 residues. The ends were cut back, 10 bases at V and 2 bases at J, with 11 bases in the middle. Looked up from germline, CDR1 is MNHEY and CDR2 is SVGAGI.

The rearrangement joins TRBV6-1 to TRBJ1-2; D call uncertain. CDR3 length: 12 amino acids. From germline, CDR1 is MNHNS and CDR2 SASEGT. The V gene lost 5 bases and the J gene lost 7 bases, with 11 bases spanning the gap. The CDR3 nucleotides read TGTGCCAGCAGTCCAGTATACAGTGGCTACACCTTC. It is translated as CASSPVYSGYTF.

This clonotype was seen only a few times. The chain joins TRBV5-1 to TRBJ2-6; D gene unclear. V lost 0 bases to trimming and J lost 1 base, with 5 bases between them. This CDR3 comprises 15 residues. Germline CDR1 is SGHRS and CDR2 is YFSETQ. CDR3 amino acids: CASSLEGSGANVLTF. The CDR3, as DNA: TGCGCCAGCAGCTTGGAGGGATCTGGGGCCAACGTCCTGACTTTC.

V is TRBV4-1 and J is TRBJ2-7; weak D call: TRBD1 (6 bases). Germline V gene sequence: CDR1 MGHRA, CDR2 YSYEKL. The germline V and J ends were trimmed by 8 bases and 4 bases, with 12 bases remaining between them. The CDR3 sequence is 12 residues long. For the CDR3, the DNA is TGCGCCAGCGGGCAGGGGTTATACGAGCAGTACTTC. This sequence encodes CASGQGLYEQYF.

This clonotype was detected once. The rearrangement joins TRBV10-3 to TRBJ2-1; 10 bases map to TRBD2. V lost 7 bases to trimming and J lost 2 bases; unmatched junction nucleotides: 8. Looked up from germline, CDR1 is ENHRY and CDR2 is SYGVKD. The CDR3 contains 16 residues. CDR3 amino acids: CAIKVERGGPYNEQFF. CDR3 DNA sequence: TGTGCCATCAAAGTCGAGCGGGGGGGACCCTACAATGAGCAGTTCTTC.

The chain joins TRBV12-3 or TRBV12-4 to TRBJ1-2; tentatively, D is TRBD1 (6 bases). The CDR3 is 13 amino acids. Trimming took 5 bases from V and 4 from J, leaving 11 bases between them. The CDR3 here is CASSTQGFYGYTF. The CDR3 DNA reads TGTGCCAGCAGTACCCAGGGGTTCTATGGCTACACCTTC.

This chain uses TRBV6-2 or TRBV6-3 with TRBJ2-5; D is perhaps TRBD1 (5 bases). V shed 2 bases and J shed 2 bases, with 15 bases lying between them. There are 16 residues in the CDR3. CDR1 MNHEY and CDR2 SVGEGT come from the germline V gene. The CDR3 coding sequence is TGTGCCAGCAGTTACCCGCCCTGGACACATCAAGAGACCCAGTACTTC. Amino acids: CASSYPPWTHQETQYF.